This TCR beta chain was retrieved from a study of Graves' ophthalmopathy and Graves' hyperthyroidism. Ophthalmopathy was moderately-to-severely active, CAS at least 3, NOSPECS at least 4, lasting under 3 months. This clonotype was seen once. It is likely a read error, because the conserved phenylalanine at the end of the CDR3 is missing. As the template, RNA transcripts were used to amplify TCR beta CDR3 regions. First-round RT-PCR with HTBI primers preceded a second-round multiplex PCR. TCRdb re-called the multiplex PCR reads with MiXCR, one entry per CDR3 protein. The sample records about 57,000 distinct CDR3 sequences, less than 65% being singletons. The V end was cut by 0 bases, the J end by 10 bases, with 17 bases between. CDR3 length: 15 amino acids. Germline assignment: CDR1 SGDLS and CDR2 YYNGEE.

This chain uses TRBV9 with TRBJ2-1; D ambiguous. This receptor was obtained from an adult woman with Graves' ophthalmopathy. Source material: peripheral blood. The DNA for the CDR3 is TGTGCCAGCAGCGTAGCTCGGGCCCCGGCCAACGAGCAGTTCCTC. Its translation: CASSVARAPANEQFL.